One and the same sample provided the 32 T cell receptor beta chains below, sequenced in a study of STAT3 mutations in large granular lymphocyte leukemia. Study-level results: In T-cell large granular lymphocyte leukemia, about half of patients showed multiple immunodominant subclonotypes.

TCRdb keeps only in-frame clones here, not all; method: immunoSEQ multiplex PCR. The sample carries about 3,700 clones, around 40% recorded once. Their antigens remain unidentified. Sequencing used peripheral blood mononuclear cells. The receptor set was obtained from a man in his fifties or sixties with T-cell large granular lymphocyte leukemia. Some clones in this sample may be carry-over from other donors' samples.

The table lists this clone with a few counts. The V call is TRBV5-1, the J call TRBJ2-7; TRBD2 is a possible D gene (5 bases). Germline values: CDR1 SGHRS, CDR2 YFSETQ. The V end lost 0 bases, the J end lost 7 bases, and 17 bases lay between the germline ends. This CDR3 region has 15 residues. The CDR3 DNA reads TGCGCCAGCAGCTTGGGAGGGAACCTACCTGGGGAGCAGTACTTC. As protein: CASSLGGNLPGEQYF.

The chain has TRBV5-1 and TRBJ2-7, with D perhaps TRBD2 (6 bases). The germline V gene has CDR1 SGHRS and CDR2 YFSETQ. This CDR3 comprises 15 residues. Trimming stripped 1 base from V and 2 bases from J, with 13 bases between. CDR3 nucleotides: TGCGCCAGCAGCTTGAGCTTGGGGGGTACCTACGAGCAGTACTTC. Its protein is CASSLSLGGTYEQYF.

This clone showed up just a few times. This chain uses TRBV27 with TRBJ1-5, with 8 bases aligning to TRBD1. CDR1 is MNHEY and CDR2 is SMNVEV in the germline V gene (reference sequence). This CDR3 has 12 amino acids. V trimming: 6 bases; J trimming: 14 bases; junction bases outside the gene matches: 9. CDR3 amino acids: CASRTRTGREHF. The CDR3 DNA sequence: TGTGCCAGCAGAACCAGGACAGGGCGGGAGCATTTT.

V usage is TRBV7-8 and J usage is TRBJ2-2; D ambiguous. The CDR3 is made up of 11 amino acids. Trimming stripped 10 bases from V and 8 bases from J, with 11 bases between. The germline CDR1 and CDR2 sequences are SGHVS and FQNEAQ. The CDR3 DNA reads TGTGCCACCGTAGTTTATGGGGAGCTGTTTTTT. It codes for CATVVYGELFF.

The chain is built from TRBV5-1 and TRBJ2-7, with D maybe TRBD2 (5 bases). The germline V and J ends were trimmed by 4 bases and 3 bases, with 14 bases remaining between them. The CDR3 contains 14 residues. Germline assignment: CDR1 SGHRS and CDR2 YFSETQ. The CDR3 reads CASSIGIRDYEQYF. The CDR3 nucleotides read TGCGCCAGCAGCATTGGGATTCGGGACTACGAGCAGTACTTC.

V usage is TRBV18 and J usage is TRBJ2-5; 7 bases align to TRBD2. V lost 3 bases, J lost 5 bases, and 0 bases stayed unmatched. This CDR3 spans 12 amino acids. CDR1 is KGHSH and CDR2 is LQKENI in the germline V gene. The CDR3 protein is CASSPGRETQYF. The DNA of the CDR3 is TGTGCCAGCTCACCCGGGAGGGAGACCCAGTACTTC. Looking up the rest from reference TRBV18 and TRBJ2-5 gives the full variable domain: NAGVMQNPRHLVRRRGQEARLRCSPMKGHSHVYWYRQLPEEGLKFMVYLQKENIIDESGMPKERFSAEFPKEGPSILRIQQVVRGDSAAYFCASSPGRETQYFGPGTRLLVL.

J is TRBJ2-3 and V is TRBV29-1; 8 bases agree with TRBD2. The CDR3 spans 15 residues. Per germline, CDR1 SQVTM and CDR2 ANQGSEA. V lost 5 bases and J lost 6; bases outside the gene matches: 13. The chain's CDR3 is CSVSAGGRGTDTQYF. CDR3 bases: TGCAGCGTTAGTGCGGGGGGTCGGGGGACGGATACGCAGTATTTT.

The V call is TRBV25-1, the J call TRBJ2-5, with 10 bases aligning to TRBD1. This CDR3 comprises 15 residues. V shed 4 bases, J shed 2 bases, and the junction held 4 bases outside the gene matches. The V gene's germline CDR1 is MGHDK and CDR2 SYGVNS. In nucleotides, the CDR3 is TGTGCCAGCAGTGTTCTGGGACAGGGGCAAGAGACCCAGTACTTC. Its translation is CASSVLGQGQETQYF.

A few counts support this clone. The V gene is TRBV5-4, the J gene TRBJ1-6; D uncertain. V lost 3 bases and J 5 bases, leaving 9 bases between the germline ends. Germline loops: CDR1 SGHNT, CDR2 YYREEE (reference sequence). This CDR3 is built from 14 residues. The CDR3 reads CASSSGVDNSPLHF. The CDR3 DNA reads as TGTGCCAGCAGCTCCGGGGTCGATAATTCACCCCTCCACTTT.

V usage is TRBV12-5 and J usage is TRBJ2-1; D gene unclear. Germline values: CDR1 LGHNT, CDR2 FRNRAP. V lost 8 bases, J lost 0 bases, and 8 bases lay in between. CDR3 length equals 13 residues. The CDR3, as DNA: TGTGCTAGTTCCCCCGGCTCCTACAATGAGCAGTTCTTC. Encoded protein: CASSPGSYNEQFF.

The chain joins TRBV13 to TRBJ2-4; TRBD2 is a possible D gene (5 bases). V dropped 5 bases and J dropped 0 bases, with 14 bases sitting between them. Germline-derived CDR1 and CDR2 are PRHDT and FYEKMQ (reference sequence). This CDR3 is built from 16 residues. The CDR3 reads CASSEDGGLAKNIQYF. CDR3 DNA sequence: TGTGCCAGCAGCGAGGACGGCGGACTAGCCAAAAACATTCAGTACTTC.

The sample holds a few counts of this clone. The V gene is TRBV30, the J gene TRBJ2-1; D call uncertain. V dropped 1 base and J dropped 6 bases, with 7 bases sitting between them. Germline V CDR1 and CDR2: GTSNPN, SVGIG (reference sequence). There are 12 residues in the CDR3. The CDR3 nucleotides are TGTGCCTGGAGTGGGGAACGCAATGAGCAGTTCTTC. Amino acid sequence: CAWSGERNEQFF.

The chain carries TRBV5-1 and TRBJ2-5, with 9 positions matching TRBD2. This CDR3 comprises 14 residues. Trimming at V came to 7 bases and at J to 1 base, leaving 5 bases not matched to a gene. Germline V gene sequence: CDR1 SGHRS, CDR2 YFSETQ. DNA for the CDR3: TGCGCCAGCCGTCCTAGCGGGGCCCAAGAGACCCAGTACTTC. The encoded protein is CASRPSGAQETQYF.

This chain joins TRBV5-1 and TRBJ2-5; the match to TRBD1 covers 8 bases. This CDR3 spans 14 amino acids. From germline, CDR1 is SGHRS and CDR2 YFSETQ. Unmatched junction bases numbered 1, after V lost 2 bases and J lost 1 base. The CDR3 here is CASSLQGVQETQYF. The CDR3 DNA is TGCGCCAGCAGCTTACAGGGGGTCCAAGAGACCCAGTACTTC.

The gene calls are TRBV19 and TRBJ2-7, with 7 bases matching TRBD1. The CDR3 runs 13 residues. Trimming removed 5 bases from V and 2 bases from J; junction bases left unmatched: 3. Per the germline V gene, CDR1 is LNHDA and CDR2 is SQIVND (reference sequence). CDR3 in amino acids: CASSSDRAYEQYF. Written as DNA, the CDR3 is TGTGCCAGTAGTTCCGACAGGGCCTACGAGCAGTACTTC.

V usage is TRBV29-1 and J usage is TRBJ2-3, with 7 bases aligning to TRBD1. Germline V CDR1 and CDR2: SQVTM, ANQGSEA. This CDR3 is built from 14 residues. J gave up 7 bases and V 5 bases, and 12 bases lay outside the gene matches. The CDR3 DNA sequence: TGCAGCGTTAATACAGGGGAAATTGGCTATACGCAGTATTTT. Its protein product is CSVNTGEIGYTQYF.

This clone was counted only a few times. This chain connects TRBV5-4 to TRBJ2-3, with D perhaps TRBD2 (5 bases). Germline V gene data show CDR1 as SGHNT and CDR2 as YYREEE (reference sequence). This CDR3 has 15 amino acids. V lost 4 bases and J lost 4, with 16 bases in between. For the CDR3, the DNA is TGTGCCAGCAGCCGTCCAGCGGAGAGGGCAGATACGCAGTATTTT. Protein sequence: CASSRPAERADTQYF.

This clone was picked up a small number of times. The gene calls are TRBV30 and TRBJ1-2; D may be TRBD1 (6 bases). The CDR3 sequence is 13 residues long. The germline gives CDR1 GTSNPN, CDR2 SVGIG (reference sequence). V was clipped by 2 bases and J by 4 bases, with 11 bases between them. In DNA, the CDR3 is TGTGCCTGGAGTACAGGGCCAACCTATGGCTACACCTTC. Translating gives CAWSTGPTYGYTF.

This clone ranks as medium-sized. CDR3 nucleotide sequence: TGTGCCAGCTCACCTCCCGGTCCCCATCAGCCCCAGCATTTT. Protein product: CASSPPGPHQPQHF. The V and J genes are TRBV18 and TRBJ1-5, with unresolved D. The CDR3 contains 14 residues. The ends were cut back, 3 bases at V and 5 bases at J, with 11 bases in the middle. Per the germline V gene, CDR1 is KGHSH and CDR2 is LQKENI.

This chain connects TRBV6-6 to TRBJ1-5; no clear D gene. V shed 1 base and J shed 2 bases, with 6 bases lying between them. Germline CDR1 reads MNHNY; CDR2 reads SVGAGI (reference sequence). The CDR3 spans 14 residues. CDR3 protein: CASSYLVGNQPQHF. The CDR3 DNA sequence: TGTGCCAGCAGTTACTTGGTGGGCAATCAGCCCCAGCATTTT.

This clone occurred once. This CDR3 reads CASSSPWGGHYGYTF. CDR3 in DNA: TGTGCCAGCAGCTCCCCTTGGGGGGGCCACTATGGCTACACCTTC. The rearrangement joins TRBV5-6 to TRBJ1-2; a possible D gene is TRBD1 (6 bases). The length of the CDR3 is 15 residues. The germline V gene encodes CDR1 SGHDT and CDR2 YYEEEE. Trimming pared 3 bases from V and 3 bases from J, leaving 15 bases between.

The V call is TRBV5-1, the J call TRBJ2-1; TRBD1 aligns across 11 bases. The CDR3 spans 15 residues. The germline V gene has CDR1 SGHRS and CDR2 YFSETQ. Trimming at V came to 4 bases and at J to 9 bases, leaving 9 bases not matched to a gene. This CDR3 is CASSRPPGQGAEQFF. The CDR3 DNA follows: TGCGCCAGCAGCCGACCCCCAGGACAGGGGGCTGAGCAGTTCTTC.

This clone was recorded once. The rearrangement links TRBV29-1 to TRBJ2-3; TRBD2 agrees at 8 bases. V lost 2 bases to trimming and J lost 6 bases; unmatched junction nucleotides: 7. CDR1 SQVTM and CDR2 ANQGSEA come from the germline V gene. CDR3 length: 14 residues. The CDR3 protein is CSVESGGSRDTQYF. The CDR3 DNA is TGCAGCGTTGAATCGGGAGGGTCCCGGGATACGCAGTATTTT.

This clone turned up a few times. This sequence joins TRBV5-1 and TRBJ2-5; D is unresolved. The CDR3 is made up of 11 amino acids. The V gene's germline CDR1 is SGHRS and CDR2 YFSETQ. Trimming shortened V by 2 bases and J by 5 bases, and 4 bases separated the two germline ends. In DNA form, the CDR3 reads TGCGCCAGCAGCTTTGATGAGACCCAGTACTTC. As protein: CASSFDETQYF.

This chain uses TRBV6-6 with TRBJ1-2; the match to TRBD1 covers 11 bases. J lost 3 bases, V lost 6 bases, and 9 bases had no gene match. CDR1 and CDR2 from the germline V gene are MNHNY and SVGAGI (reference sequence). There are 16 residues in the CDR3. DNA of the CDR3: TGTGCCAGCAGACCAATGGGGGACAGGGGGGACTATGGCTACACCTTC. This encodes CASRPMGDRGDYGYTF.

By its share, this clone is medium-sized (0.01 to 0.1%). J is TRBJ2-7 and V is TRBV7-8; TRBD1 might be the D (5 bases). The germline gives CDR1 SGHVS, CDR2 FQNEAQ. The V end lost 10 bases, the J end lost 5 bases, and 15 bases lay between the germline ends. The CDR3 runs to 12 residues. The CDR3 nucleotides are TGTGCCACCAAAAGGGGTGGTCACGAGCAGTACTTC. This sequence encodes CATKRGGHEQYF.

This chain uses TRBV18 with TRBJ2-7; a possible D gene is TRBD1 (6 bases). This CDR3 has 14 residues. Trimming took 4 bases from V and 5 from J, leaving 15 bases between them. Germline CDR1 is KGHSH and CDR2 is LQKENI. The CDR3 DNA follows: TGTGCCAGCTCACAAACGGACAGTGTCCACGAGCAGTACTTC. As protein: CASSQTDSVHEQYF. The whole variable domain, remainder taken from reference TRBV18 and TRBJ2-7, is NAGVMQNPRHLVRRRGQEARLRCSPMKGHSHVYWYRQLPEEGLKFMVYLQKENIIDESGMPKERFSAEFPKEGPSILRIQQVVRGDSAAYFCASSQTDSVHEQYFGPGTRLTVT.

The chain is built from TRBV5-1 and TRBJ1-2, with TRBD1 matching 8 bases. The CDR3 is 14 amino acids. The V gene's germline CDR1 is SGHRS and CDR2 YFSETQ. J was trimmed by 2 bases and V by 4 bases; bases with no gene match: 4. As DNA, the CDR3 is TGCGCCAGCAGCCCCGACAGGGGCAACTATGGCTACACCTTC. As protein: CASSPDRGNYGYTF. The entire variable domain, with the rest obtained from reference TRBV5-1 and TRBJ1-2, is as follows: KAGVTQTPRYLIKTRGQQVTLSCSPISGHRSVSWYQQTPGQGLQFLFEYFSETQRNKGNFPGRFSGRQFSNSRSEMNVSTLELGDSALYLCASSPDRGNYGYTFGSGTRLTVV.

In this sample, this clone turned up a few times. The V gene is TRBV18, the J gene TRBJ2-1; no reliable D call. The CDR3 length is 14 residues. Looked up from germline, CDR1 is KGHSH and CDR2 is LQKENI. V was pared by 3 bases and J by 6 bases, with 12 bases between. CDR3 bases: TGTGCCAGCTCACCTCCCGGGTGGAGCAATGAGCAGTTCTTC. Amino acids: CASSPPGWSNEQFF.

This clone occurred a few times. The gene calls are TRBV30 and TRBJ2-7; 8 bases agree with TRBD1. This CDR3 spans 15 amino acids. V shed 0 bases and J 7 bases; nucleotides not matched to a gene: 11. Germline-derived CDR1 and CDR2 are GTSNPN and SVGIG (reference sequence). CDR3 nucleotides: TGTGCCTGGAGTGTGTTGGGGACAGGCCAGGGGGAGCAGTACTTC. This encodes CAWSVLGTGQGEQYF.

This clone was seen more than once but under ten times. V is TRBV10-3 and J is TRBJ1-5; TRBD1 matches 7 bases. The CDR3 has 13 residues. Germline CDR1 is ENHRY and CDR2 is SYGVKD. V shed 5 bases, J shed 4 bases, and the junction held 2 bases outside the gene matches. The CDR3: CAISRDRNQPQHF. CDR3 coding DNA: TGTGCCATCAGTAGGGACAGAAATCAGCCCCAGCATTTT.

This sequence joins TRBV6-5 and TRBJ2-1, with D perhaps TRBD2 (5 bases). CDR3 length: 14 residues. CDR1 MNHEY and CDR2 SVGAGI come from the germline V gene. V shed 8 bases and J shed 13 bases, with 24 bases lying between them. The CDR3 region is CASAPVVREGPQFF. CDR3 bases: TGTGCCAGCGCCCCCGTGGTCCGGGAAGGGCCCCAGTTCTTC.